The 26 T cell receptor beta chains given below trace back to one sample, sequenced in a study of cytomegalovirus exposure and HLA in healthy donors (dated by TCRdb to the late 2010s). Libraries were prepared through the immunoSEQ multiplex PCR assay. A mixture of 60 forward primers for TCR Vbeta segments and 13 reverse primers for TCR Jbeta segments was used in the multiplex PCR. TCRdb obtained this table from immuneACCESS and retained in-frame rearrangements with V and J assigned. These tables miss some clones; where compared with another copy, unresolved V genes account for less than half of the shortfall, and the remainder is unexplained. The sample table lists over 200,000 clones, 70% to 85% of them with a count of one. Together, the top ten hold 3% to 4% of the sample. The sequenced sample consisted of PBMCs. These receptors were taken from a male donor in good health and CMV-seronegative.

In this sample, this clone turned up once. The CDR3 DNA follows: TGTGCCAGTGGACGGGGGGAGACGGCCGGGGAGCTGTTTTTT. This encodes CASGRGETAGELFF. This chain links TRBV19 with TRBJ2-2; TRBD2 agrees at 7 bases. The germline V gene has CDR1 LNHDA and CDR2 SQIVND (reference sequence). The V and J ends lost 8 bases and 6 bases, in that order; junction bases with no gene match: 9. This CDR3 spans 14 amino acids.

The chain carries TRBV13 and TRBJ2-3; 10 bases match TRBD1. The junction had 9 bases not matched to a gene; V was cut back by 6 bases and J by 3 bases. The CDR3 is made up of 16 amino acids. Per germline, CDR1 PRHDT and CDR2 FYEKMQ (reference sequence). The CDR3 DNA reads as TGTGCCAGCAGGGTTTGGACAGGGGGTTGGACAGATACGCAGTATTTT. This translates into CASRVWTGGWTDTQYF.

Here the CDR3 DNA reads TGTGCCAGCAGAGAAACAGGCGCTGGGGCCAACGTCCTGACTTTC. Amino acid sequence: CASRETGAGANVLTF. The chain links TRBV6-4 to TRBJ2-6, with TRBD1 as a possible D gene (5 bases). This CDR3 spans 15 amino acids. Trimming removed 6 bases at V and 2 bases at J, with 11 bases between. Looked up from germline, CDR1 is MRHNA and CDR2 is SNTAGT.

The V call is TRBV11-3, the J call TRBJ2-7, with TRBD1 matching 9 bases. Germline V gene data show CDR1 as SGHNT and CDR2 as YENEEA. Trimming at V came to 4 bases and at J to 5 bases, leaving 12 bases not matched to a gene. This CDR3 has 16 residues. CDR3 sequence (DNA): TGTGCCAGCAGCTCAGGGGTTGGGACAGGGAGAAACGAGCAGTACTTC. Translating it yields CASSSGVGTGRNEQYF.

This clone showed up just once. The rearrangement uses TRBV6-5 and TRBJ1-1; weak D call: TRBD1 (6 bases). Trimming shortened V by 0 bases and J by 7 bases, and 12 bases separated the two germline ends. From germline, CDR1 is MNHEY and CDR2 SVGAGI. This CDR3 has 14 residues. CDR3 in amino acids: CASSYSGTSYEAFF. The CDR3 DNA sequence: TGTGCCAGCAGTTACTCCGGGACATCCTATGAAGCTTTCTTT.

This clone was counted between two and nine times. The chain couples TRBV27 to TRBJ1-1; D is undetermined. The CDR3 spans 13 residues. The germline V gene has CDR1 MNHEY and CDR2 SMNVEV (reference sequence). Deletions cut 2 bases from V and 8 bases from J, with 12 bases between. DNA for the CDR3: TGTGCCAGCAGTTTAATGGTGCGGTCGGAAGCTTTCTTT. Translation: CASSLMVRSEAFF.

V and J are TRBV28 and TRBJ2-7, with D maybe TRBD1 (5 bases). The germline CDR1 and CDR2 sequences are MDHEN and SYDVKM. The V end was cut by 5 bases, the J end by 2 bases, with 13 bases between. The CDR3 has 14 amino acids. CDR3: CASSTLTATYEQYF. CDR3 sequence (DNA): TGTGCCAGCAGTACTTTGACAGCCACCTACGAGCAGTACTTC. The whole variable domain, filled in from reference TRBV28 and TRBJ2-7, reads DVKVTQSSRYLVKRTGEKVFLECVQDMDHENMFWYRQDPGLGLRLIYFSYDVKMKEKGDIPEGYSVSREKKERFSLILESASTNQTSMYLCASSTLTATYEQYFGPGTRLTVT.

This clone was counted only a few times. V and J are TRBV6-5 and TRBJ2-2; D is possibly TRBD2 (5 bases). The length of the CDR3 is 13 residues. V gave up 5 bases and J gave up 1 base, with 5 bases separating them. The V gene's germline CDR1 is MNHEY and CDR2 SVGAGI. The CDR3 spells CASSGGNTGELFF. For the CDR3, the DNA is TGTGCCAGCAGTGGAGGGAACACCGGGGAGCTGTTTTTT.

The chain combines TRBV6-1 with TRBJ2-7; 7 positions agree with TRBD1. V lost 4 bases to trimming and J lost 2 bases; unmatched junction nucleotides: 8. CDR1 is MNHNS and CDR2 is SASEGT in the germline V gene. CDR3 length: 15 amino acids. The CDR3 DNA sequence: TGTGCCAGCAGTGCGGCGGCGAGGGGGCCCTACGAGCAGTACTTC. This encodes CASSAAARGPYEQYF.

The chain combines TRBV7-3 with TRBJ2-2, with TRBD1 identical over 8 bases. V was clipped by 1 base and J by 7 bases; unmatched bases: 5. Germline CDR1 and CDR2: SGHTA and FQGTGA. This CDR3 has 15 residues. The CDR3 here is CASSLSQGAGGELFF. The CDR3 DNA sequence: TGTGCCAGCAGCTTAAGCCAGGGGGCAGGCGGGGAGCTGTTTTTT.

This clone has only a few counts. This specimen includes other DNA sequences encoding the same CDR3. This chain connects TRBV2 to TRBJ1-5, with TRBD1 matching 7 bases. CDR3 length: 14 amino acids. J was trimmed by 2 bases and V by 4 bases; bases with no gene match: 2. Germline V lookup: CDR1 SNHLY, CDR2 FYNNEI. CDR3 sequence: CASSGQGGNQPQHF. The DNA of the CDR3 is TGTGCCAGCAGTGGGCAGGGGGGCAATCAGCCCCAGCATTTT.

The CDR3 protein is CASSKLGEGGDTQYF. The CDR3 region has the DNA TGTGCCAGCAGCAAGTTGGGGGAGGGCGGAGATACGCAGTATTTT. The J gene is TRBJ2-3, the V gene TRBV21-1; the table calls TRBD2, which could not be checked here. TRBV21-1 has pseudogene status. This CDR3 has 15 amino acids.

CDR3 DNA sequence: TGTGCCAGCAGCCGACAGGGGATACGTCTCAACTATGGCTACACCTTC. Its protein is CASSRQGIRLNYGYTF. V and J are TRBV5-4 and TRBJ1-2; 8 bases match TRBD1. CDR1 and CDR2 from the germline V gene are SGHNT and YYREEE (reference sequence). J gave up 2 bases and V 4 bases, and 10 bases lay outside the gene matches. The length of the CDR3 is 16 residues.

The rearrangement links TRBV7-9 to TRBJ2-1; the D is unclear. Trimming stripped 4 bases from V and 5 bases from J, with 12 bases between. The CDR3 sequence is 14 residues long. Germline loops: CDR1 SEHNR, CDR2 FQNEAQ (reference sequence). The CDR3 DNA reads as TGTGCCAGCAGCTATGCGAGTATCGACAATGAGCAGTTCTTC. Protein: CASSYASIDNEQFF.

This clone was detected once. This rearrangement joins TRBV9 to TRBJ2-3; possibly TRBD2 for D (6 bases). This CDR3 is built from 15 residues. The V gene lost 4 bases and the J gene lost 3 bases, with 15 bases spanning the gap. From germline, CDR1 is SGDLS and CDR2 YYNGEE. CDR3 coding DNA: TGTGCCAGCAGCTGGACCCGGGAGTTGACAGATACGCAGTATTTT. This translates into CASSWTRELTDTQYF.

The chain employs TRBV6-5 and TRBJ1-4; D ambiguous. V lost 5 bases to trimming and J lost 8 bases, with 15 bases between them. The germline gives CDR1 MNHEY, CDR2 SVGAGI. CDR3 length: 14 amino acids. The CDR3 nucleotides are TGTGCCAGCAGTCCTAGCAGCAGAGGAGAAAAACTGTTTTTT. This codes for CASSPSSRGEKLFF.

This chain uses TRBV6-4 with TRBJ2-3; tentative D call: TRBD2 (5 bases). Trimming shortened V by 4 bases and J by 6 bases, and 11 bases separated the two germline ends. The CDR3 runs 13 residues. Germline-derived CDR1 and CDR2 are MRHNA and SNTAGT. In nucleotides, the CDR3 is TGTGCCAGCAGTGGGAGCCCGGGGGATACGCAGTATTTT. This codes for CASSGSPGDTQYF.

The J gene is TRBJ2-5, the V gene TRBV9; TRBD2 matches at 9 bases. CDR3 length: 16 residues. The germline V gene encodes CDR1 SGDLS and CDR2 YYNGEE. J lost 3 bases, V lost 3 bases, and 9 bases had no gene match. CDR3 in DNA: TGTGCCAGCAGCGCCGATGGGGCGGGAGGGGAAGAGACCCAGTACTTC. Protein sequence: CASSADGAGGEETQYF.

The genes are TRBV5-4 and TRBJ2-1; weak D call: TRBD2 (6 bases). Germline values: CDR1 SGHNT, CDR2 YYREEE (reference sequence). V gave up 4 bases and J gave up 2 bases, with 13 bases separating them. The CDR3 contains 15 residues. The CDR3 loop reads CASSAAGQTYNEQFF. The CDR3 nucleotides read TGTGCCAGCAGCGCGGCGGGGCAGACCTACAATGAGCAGTTCTTC.

This clone has only a few counts. The chain has TRBV7-8 and TRBJ2-3; no reliable D call. CDR3 length: 11 amino acids. Germline V lookup: CDR1 SGHVS, CDR2 FQNEAQ. V lost 3 bases and J lost 5, with 3 bases in between. CDR3 protein: CASSFQDTQYF. The CDR3 DNA reads TGTGCCAGCAGCTTTCAAGATACGCAGTATTTT.

The rearrangement uses TRBV29-1 and TRBJ2-7; 7 bases map to TRBD1. The CDR3 is made up of 14 amino acids. The germline V gene encodes CDR1 SQVTM and CDR2 ANQGSEA. V lost 5 bases, J lost 5 bases, and 12 bases stayed unmatched. The CDR3: CSVIEAGGRHEQYF. The CDR3 DNA follows: TGCAGCGTTATCGAGGCAGGGGGTCGCCACGAGCAGTACTTC.

The CDR3 reads CASRIFGEGSNSPLHF. As DNA, the CDR3 is TGTGCCAGCAGGATCTTCGGGGAGGGAAGTAATTCACCCCTCCACTTT. V and J are TRBV27 and TRBJ1-6; D call uncertain. This CDR3 is 16 amino acids long. The V gene lost 6 bases and the J gene lost 6 bases, with 18 bases spanning the gap. From germline, CDR1 is MNHEY and CDR2 SMNVEV (reference sequence).

The chain carries TRBV9 and TRBJ2-1; 11 bases line up with TRBD2. Trimming at V came to 3 bases and at J to 3 bases, leaving 5 bases not matched to a gene. Germline CDR1 reads SGDLS; CDR2 reads YYNGEE. The CDR3 runs 16 residues. The CDR3 DNA reads as TGTGCCAGCAGCGCCCACGGGACTAGCGGCTACAATGAGCAGTTCTTC. Protein sequence: CASSAHGTSGYNEQFF. The entire variable domain, with the rest obtained from reference TRBV9 and TRBJ2-1, is as follows: DSGVTQTPKHLITATGQRVTLRCSPRSGDLSVYWYQQSLDQGLQFLIQYYNGEERAKGNILERFSAQQFPDLHSELNLSSLELGDSALYFCASSAHGTSGYNEQFFGPGTRLTVL.

The chain links TRBV9 to TRBJ1-1, with D maybe TRBD1 (6 bases). Between the trimmed V and J ends, which lost 3 bases and 6 bases, there was a span of 15 bases. The germline V gene has CDR1 SGDLS and CDR2 YYNGEE. The CDR3 sequence is 14 residues long. CDR3 in DNA: TGTGCCAGCAGCGAGTTCAGGGGTACCGCTGAAGCTTTCTTT. Its protein product is CASSEFRGTAEAFF.

J is TRBJ1-2 and V is TRBV2, with 10 positions matching TRBD1. V shed 7 bases, J shed 4 bases, and the junction held 9 bases outside the gene matches. The germline V gene encodes CDR1 SNHLY and CDR2 FYNNEI. CDR3 size: 15 residues. The CDR3 protein is CASNRDRGSFYGYTF. The DNA of the CDR3 is TGTGCCAGCAACCGGGACAGGGGATCTTTCTATGGCTACACCTTC.

V gene TRBV10-2 combines with J gene TRBJ2-7, with TRBD2 identical over 10 bases. The CDR3 is 15 residues long. Germline assignment: CDR1 WSHSY and CDR2 SAAADI. Trimming took 5 bases from V and 3 from J; bases not matched to a gene: 7. The CDR3 bases are TGCGCCAGCAGTACCTCGCGGACTAGCGGCTACGAGCAGTACTTC. Its translation: CASSTSRTSGYEQYF.